A single sample is the source of the 26 T cell receptor beta chains below, sequenced in a study of shared clonotypes between healthy human individuals. Sequencing was performed with immunoSEQ multiplex PCR; in TCRdb, only in-frame clones are kept and a portion is missing. Here the sample spans about 2.4 million clones, 90% to 95% being singletons. The sample taken for sequencing was naive CD4+ T cells from PBMCs. Subset noted: CD45RA+ positively selected. These receptors came from a man between 18 and 29 years old in good health. Some clones in this sample may be carry-over from other donors' samples.

For this clone: Other DNA sequences within the sample encode an identical CDR3. The CDR3 coding sequence is TGTGCCTGGAGGGGACTGCCCAACACCGGGGAGCTGTTTTTT. It yields the protein CAWRGLPNTGELFF. The chain uses TRBV30 and TRBJ2-2; tentatively, D is TRBD2 (6 bases). The CDR3 loop spans 14 amino acids. CDR1 and CDR2 (germline): GTSNPN, SVGIG (reference sequence). V was clipped by 3 bases and J by 2 bases, with 10 bases between them.

This chain joins TRBV18 and TRBJ2-3; 7 nucleotides line up with TRBD2. CDR1 is KGHSH, CDR2 LQKENI, per germline. V gave up 3 bases and J gave up 0 bases; unmatched junction bases: 9. The CDR3 sequence is 17 residues long. CDR3 protein: CASSPTLLAASTDTQYF. The CDR3 DNA reads TGTGCCAGCTCACCTACATTGCTAGCGGCGAGCACAGATACGCAGTATTTT.

This sequence joins TRBV9 and TRBJ2-1; 9 positions agree with TRBD2. The trim removed 0 bases at V and 2 bases at J, leaving 9 bases unmatched. Germline CDR1 reads SGDLS; CDR2 reads YYNGEE. This CDR3 region has 18 residues. CDR3: CASSVGPSGRSPYNEQFF. DNA of the CDR3: TGTGCCAGCAGCGTAGGGCCGAGCGGGAGGAGCCCCTACAATGAGCAGTTCTTC.

The chain employs TRBV5-5 and TRBJ2-2; D possibly corresponds to TRBD1 (7 bases). From germline, CDR1 is SGHKS and CDR2 YYEKEE (reference sequence). The V end lost 4 bases, the J end lost 0 bases, and 10 bases lay between the germline ends. The CDR3 spans 15 residues. The CDR3 here is CASSRGTANTGELFF. For the CDR3, the DNA is TGTGCCAGCAGCCGCGGGACAGCGAACACCGGGGAGCTGTTTTTT.

The CDR3 DNA reads as TGCAGCGTAGGGACAGGGGGTAGGGGCGCTGAAGCTTTCTTT. It yields the protein CSVGTGGRGAEAFF. V and J are TRBV29-1 and TRBJ1-1; 11 bases fit TRBD1. Germline-derived CDR1 and CDR2 are SQVTM and ANQGSEA. The CDR3 is 14 amino acids. Trimming took 6 bases from V and 6 from J; bases not matched to a gene: 9.

The chain carries TRBV30 and TRBJ1-4, with D possibly TRBD1 on 5 matching bases. V lost 4 bases, J lost 14 bases, and 17 bases lay in between. Germline V gene lookup returns CDR1 GTSNPN and CDR2 SVGIG (reference sequence). This CDR3 has 12 residues. The CDR3 loop reads CAWILSGTGLFF. The CDR3 DNA reads as TGTGCCTGGATTCTTAGCGGGACGGGCCTGTTTTTT.

Worth noting for this clone: This same CDR3 is encoded by further DNA sequences in the sample. The V call is TRBV20-1, the J call TRBJ2-7; D not certain. Germline values: CDR1 DFQATT, CDR2 SNEGSKA (reference sequence). The CDR3 has 11 amino acids. V lost 6 bases, J lost 1 base, and 7 bases lay in between. CDR3 sequence reads: CSAGPSYEQYF. CDR3 DNA: TGCAGTGCCGGGCCGTCCTACGAGCAGTACTTC.

In this sample, this clone turned up once. This sequence joins TRBV4-1 and TRBJ1-1; the D gene is possibly TRBD1 (5 bases). The CDR3 runs to 15 residues. CDR1 MGHRA and CDR2 YSYEKL come from the germline V gene. Deletions cut 1 base from V and 0 bases from J, with 9 bases between. CDR3 sequence: CASSQGRAMNTEAFF. The CDR3 DNA reads TGCGCCAGCAGCCAAGGCAGGGCTATGAACACTGAAGCTTTCTTT.

CDR3 sequence: CASSPLQNRANEQFF. Here the CDR3 DNA reads TGTGCCAGCTCACCTCTACAAAACAGGGCTAATGAGCAGTTCTTC. V gene TRBV18 combines with J gene TRBJ2-1; a possible D gene is TRBD1 (6 bases). This CDR3 is 15 amino acids long. In germline, CDR1 is KGHSH, CDR2 LQKENI. Trimming left V 3 bases short and J 7 bases short, with 16 bases between.

This rearrangement joins TRBV5-6 to TRBJ2-7, with D maybe TRBD2 (6 bases). Germline assignment: CDR1 SGHDT and CDR2 YYEEEE. This CDR3 contains 14 residues. The ends were cut back, 2 bases at V and 4 bases at J, with 13 bases in the middle. CDR3 DNA: TGTGCCAGCAGCTTCCGACTAGTATTTTACGAGCAGTACTTC. Its translation is CASSFRLVFYEQYF.

The chain uses TRBV19 and TRBJ2-6; tentative D call: TRBD2 (5 bases). Trimming stripped 2 bases from V and 0 bases from J, with 20 bases between. This CDR3 contains 20 residues. CDR1 LNHDA and CDR2 SQIVND come from the germline V gene (reference sequence). Here the CDR3 DNA reads TGTGCCAGTAGTATACGGGGTTTAGAGGACTTTTCCTCTGGGGCCAACGTCCTGACTTTC. It is translated as CASSIRGLEDFSSGANVLTF.

Comment on this clone: Other DNA sequences in this specimen translate into the identical CDR3. V gene TRBV18 combines with J gene TRBJ2-1; no definite D call. Trimming removed 4 bases from V and 4 bases from J, with 8 bases in between. This CDR3 is built from 13 residues. Germline assignment: CDR1 KGHSH and CDR2 LQKENI. CDR3 coding DNA: TGTGCCAGCTCACTCCAGGATTACAATGAGCAGTTCTTC. This codes for CASSLQDYNEQFF.

The V gene is TRBV11-3, the J gene TRBJ1-1; D possibly corresponds to TRBD1 (6 bases). The V and J ends lost 5 bases and 8 bases respectively, with 12 bases between them. The CDR3 totals 12 residues. Germline assignment: CDR1 SGHNT and CDR2 YENEEA. The CDR3 here is CASSTGQPEAFF. CDR3 sequence (DNA): TGTGCCAGCAGCACCGGACAGCCGGAAGCTTTCTTT.

CDR3 coding DNA: TGTGCCAGCACAAAGGGACATTCGAACACTGAAGCTTTCTTT. This translates into CASTKGHSNTEAFF. V usage is TRBV6-1 and J usage is TRBJ1-1; possibly TRBD1 for D (6 bases). CDR3 length: 14 residues. CDR1 MNHNS and CDR2 SASEGT come from the germline V gene. V was pared by 7 bases and J by 1 base, with 13 bases between.

This chain connects TRBV15 to TRBJ1-3; D might be TRBD1 (5 bases). Germline V gives CDR1 LNHNV, CDR2 YYDKDF (reference sequence). V was clipped by 3 bases and J by 2 bases, with 14 bases between them. The CDR3 is made up of 16 amino acids. CDR3 DNA sequence: TGTGCCACCAGCAGGATCGGGATGGGGGCTGGAAACACCATATATTTT. Translating gives CATSRIGMGAGNTIYF.

J is TRBJ1-4 and V is TRBV14, with TRBD1 as a possible D gene (5 bases). This CDR3 contains 15 residues. CDR1 and CDR2 (germline): SGHDN, FVKESK. Deletions cut 2 bases from V and 8 bases from J, with 15 bases between. CDR3 residues: CASSQISSGREKLFF. The CDR3 nucleotides are TGTGCCAGCAGCCAAATATCTTCAGGGCGGGAAAAACTGTTTTTT.

The chain combines TRBV6-5 with TRBJ1-2, with 10 bases matching TRBD1. Germline V gene lookup returns CDR1 MNHEY and CDR2 SVGAGI. The J segment lost 3 bases and the V segment lost 2 bases, leaving 3 bases of the junction unmatched. CDR3 size: 15 residues. The CDR3 DNA follows: TGTGCCAGCAGTTACACGGGACAGGGGCACTATGGCTACACCTTC. This encodes CASSYTGQGHYGYTF.

On this clone: This sample includes further DNA sequences coding for the same CDR3. V is TRBV6-5 and J is TRBJ2-3, with D possibly matching TRBD2 (6 bases). The CDR3 length is 13 residues. Trimming removed 6 bases from V and 2 bases from J, with 9 bases in between. Germline values: CDR1 MNHEY, CDR2 SVGAGI. The CDR3 DNA is TGTGCCAGCAGAAGGGACTCCACAGATACGCAGTATTTT. Translation: CASRRDSTDTQYF.

This clone was counted once. This chain connects TRBV5-1 to TRBJ2-3; D not resolved. Between the trimmed V and J ends, which lost 4 bases and 1 base, there was a span of 7 bases. The length of the CDR3 is 13 residues. The germline gives CDR1 SGHRS, CDR2 YFSETQ. The CDR3 protein is CASSVDRTDTQYF. CDR3 nucleotides: TGCGCCAGCAGCGTGGACCGCACAGATACGCAGTATTTT. Using reference TRBV5-1 and TRBJ2-3 for the parts outside the CDR3, the full variable domain is KAGVTQTPRYLIKTRGQQVTLSCSPISGHRSVSWYQQTPGQGLQFLFEYFSETQRNKGNFPGRFSGRQFSNSRSEMNVSTLELGDSALYLCASSVDRTDTQYFGPGTRLTVL.

The CDR3 nucleotides are TGTGCCAGCAGCGTAGGCGGACAGGGAGAATACTACGAGCAGTACTTC. Translation: CASSVGGQGEYYEQYF. The rearrangement uses TRBV9 and TRBJ2-7, with TRBD1 matching 8 bases. The CDR3 consists of 16 residues. Germline CDR1 SGDLS, CDR2 YYNGEE. V dropped 0 bases and J dropped 3; count of bases not matched to a gene: 8. Together with reference TRBV9 and TRBJ2-7, the CDR3 gives the full variable domain: DSGVTQTPKHLITATGQRVTLRCSPRSGDLSVYWYQQSLDQGLQFLIQYYNGEERAKGNILERFSAQQFPDLHSELNLSSLELGDSALYFCASSVGGQGEYYEQYFGPGTRLTVT.

The V gene is TRBV18, the J gene TRBJ2-2, with 9 bases identical to TRBD1. CDR1 is KGHSH and CDR2 is LQKENI in the germline V gene. V shed 2 bases, J shed 3 bases, and the junction held 4 bases outside the gene matches. This CDR3 contains 16 residues. In DNA form, the CDR3 reads TGTGCCAGCTCACCATTACAGGGGGCGGACACCGGGGAGCTGTTTTTT. It is translated as CASSPLQGADTGELFF.

The table lists this clone with a count of one. The genes are TRBV7-2 and TRBJ2-7, with TRBD1 as a possible D gene (6 bases). With 4 bases removed from V and 3 bases from J, the gap between germline ends came to 13 bases. The CDR3 has 14 residues. CDR1 is SGHTA and CDR2 is FQGNSA in the germline V gene. The CDR3 is CASSWSRDIYEQYF. In nucleotides, the CDR3 is TGTGCCAGCAGCTGGTCCCGGGACATCTACGAGCAGTACTTC.

The chain combines TRBV6-6 with TRBJ1-5, with D perhaps matching TRBD1 (5 bases). Germline loops: CDR1 MNHNY, CDR2 SVGAGI (reference sequence). V lost 6 bases to trimming and J lost 7 bases, with 10 bases between them. CDR3 size: 12 residues. In nucleotides, the CDR3 is TGTGCCAGCAGGCTGGGGCTCCAGCCCCAGCATTTT. Encoded protein: CASRLGLQPQHF.

The gene calls are TRBV2 and TRBJ1-4, with TRBD1 matching over 7 bases. Germline assignment: CDR1 SNHLY and CDR2 FYNNEI. The V and J ends lost 5 bases and 6 bases, in that order; junction bases with no gene match: 6. The CDR3 spans 14 residues. The CDR3 reads CASSRTGLDEKLFF. CDR3 DNA sequence: TGTGCCAGCAGTCGGACAGGTCTTGATGAAAAACTGTTTTTT.

This chain connects TRBV2 to TRBJ2-4; D might be TRBD1 (6 bases). The CDR3 loop spans 11 amino acids. Trimming pared 6 bases from V and 15 bases from J, leaving 15 bases between. Per the germline V gene, CDR1 is SNHLY and CDR2 is FYNNEI. CDR3 coding DNA: TGTGCCAGCAGCCTGACAGGATTACGGTACTTC. Translation: CASSLTGLRYF. The whole variable domain, remainder taken from reference TRBV2 and TRBJ2-4, is EPEVTQTPSHQVTQMGQEVILRCVPISNHLYFYWYRQILGQKVEFLVSFYNNEISEKSEIFDDQFSVERPDGSNFTLKIRSTKLEDSAMYFCASSLTGLRYFGAGTRLSVL.

V and J are TRBV28 and TRBJ2-3; D is unresolved. CDR3 length: 12 residues. V lost 3 bases and J lost 5, with 6 bases in between. Germline CDR1 and CDR2: MDHEN and SYDVKM. The CDR3 sequence: CASSLSEDTQYF. CDR3 bases: TGTGCCAGCAGTTTGAGTGAAGATACGCAGTATTTT.